These 14 T cell receptor beta chains came from one sample sequenced in a study of blood T cell repertoires in COVID-19. Clones were sequenced by immunoSEQ multiplex PCR, and TCRdb holds only the in-frame ones, with some missing. The sample has 150,000 to 200,000 clones; over 75% are singletons. Sequencing was done on a sample of peripheral blood. These receptor sequences come from a man aged 60 to 75 with active or convalescent COVID-19.

The V gene is TRBV19, the J gene TRBJ2-7; TRBD2 agrees at 9 bases. The CDR3 runs 15 residues. Trimming removed 9 bases from V and 3 bases from J; junction bases left unmatched: 12. Germline V gives CDR1 LNHDA, CDR2 SQIVND (reference sequence). CDR3 sequence (DNA): TGTGCCAGGGAAGGGAGCGGGGGGATCGACTACGAGCAGTACTTC. This translates into CAREGSGGIDYEQYF.

The chain joins TRBV7-6 to TRBJ1-1; TRBD1 aligns across 7 bases. From germline, CDR1 is SGHVS and CDR2 FNYEAQ. With 5 bases clipped from V and 0 bases from J, the junction kept 3 bases outside the gene matches. The CDR3 runs to 14 residues. DNA of the CDR3: TGTGCCAGCAGCCAGGACAGGATGAACACTGAAGCTTTCTTT. Protein product: CASSQDRMNTEAFF.

V is TRBV11-2 and J is TRBJ2-7, with 7 bases identical to TRBD2. V lost 4 bases, J lost 5 bases, and 11 bases stayed unmatched. CDR3 length: 15 residues. The germline gives CDR1 SGHAT, CDR2 FQNNGV. CDR3 sequence: CASSSTTSPRDEQYF. The DNA for the CDR3 is TGTGCCAGCAGCTCTACGACTAGCCCGAGGGACGAGCAGTACTTC.

This clone has just a few counts. This chain connects TRBV18 to TRBJ1-4; D not certain. Per germline, CDR1 KGHSH and CDR2 LQKENI. Trimming shortened V by 2 bases and J by 4 bases, and 8 bases separated the two germline ends. The CDR3 totals 14 residues. Here the CDR3 reads CASSPGGGNEKLFF. In DNA form, the CDR3 reads TGTGCCAGCTCACCAGGCGGAGGTAATGAAAAACTGTTTTTT. The full variable domain, with the rest looked up from reference TRBV18 and TRBJ1-4, is NAGVMQNPRHLVRRRGQEARLRCSPMKGHSHVYWYRQLPEEGLKFMVYLQKENIIDESGMPKERFSAEFPKEGPSILRIQQVVRGDSAAYFCASSPGGGNEKLFFGSGTQLSVL.

The chain employs TRBV24-1 and TRBJ2-7, with a possible D match to TRBD1 (6 bases). This CDR3 spans 17 amino acids. V was pared by 5 bases and J by 2 bases, with 21 bases between. Germline assignment: CDR1 KGHDR and CDR2 SFDVKD. As DNA, the CDR3 is TGTGCCACCAGTGTCAGAGGGGGTTGGACCGAAACCTACGAGCAGTACTTC. Protein product: CATSVRGGWTETYEQYF.

This clone has only a few counts. This chain uses TRBV2 with TRBJ1-1, with D perhaps TRBD1 (5 bases). This CDR3 has 13 residues. The ends were cut back, 6 bases at V and 4 bases at J, with 12 bases in the middle. Per germline, CDR1 SNHLY and CDR2 FYNNEI. The CDR3: CASRVTETTEAFF. The DNA for the CDR3 is TGTGCCAGCAGGGTGACAGAGACCACTGAAGCTTTCTTT.

The rearrangement joins TRBV9 to TRBJ2-1; D is perhaps TRBD2 (5 bases). This CDR3 region has 14 residues. V was cut by 6 bases and J by 4 bases, with 14 bases left in between. From germline, CDR1 is SGDLS and CDR2 YYNGEE. The CDR3 bases are TGTGCCAGCACCGTTACGGGATCTTACAATGAGCAGTTCTTC. This translates into CASTVTGSYNEQFF.

The rearrangement links TRBV28 to TRBJ2-7, with D unresolved. Trimming pared 6 bases from V and 6 bases from J, leaving 6 bases between. Per germline, CDR1 MDHEN and CDR2 SYDVKM. The CDR3 is 10 residues long. The DNA for the CDR3 is TGTGCCAGCAGAAGCTCCGAGCAGTACTTC. Protein sequence: CASRSSEQYF.

This clone was counted a few times. The chain links TRBV28 to TRBJ1-1; TRBD1 might be the D (6 bases). The V gene's germline CDR1 is MDHEN and CDR2 SYDVKM. Trimming left V 4 bases short and J 1 base short, with 16 bases between. CDR3 size: 16 residues. The CDR3 reads CASSSYPTGTNTEAFF. CDR3 nucleotide sequence: TGTGCCAGCAGTTCATACCCGACAGGAACGAACACTGAAGCTTTCTTT.

The chain combines TRBV5-1 with TRBJ2-1, with D possibly matching TRBD1 (6 bases). CDR1 is SGHRS, CDR2 YFSETQ, per germline. The CDR3 runs 15 residues. The germline V and J ends were trimmed by 2 bases and 10 bases, with 19 bases remaining between them. CDR3 in amino acids: CASSLTEGRGTEQFF. CDR3 coding DNA: TGCGCCAGCAGCTTAACCGAGGGAAGGGGGACCGAGCAGTTCTTC.

This clone has more than one count but fewer than ten. The chain recombines TRBV6-1 with TRBJ2-1; the match to TRBD1 covers 7 bases. J was trimmed by 12 bases and V by 3 bases; bases with no gene match: 5. This CDR3 has 12 residues. Germline V gene lookup returns CDR1 MNHNS and CDR2 SASEGT. The CDR3: CASSEIDRAQFF. The CDR3 region has the DNA TGTGCCAGCAGTGAGATAGACAGGGCGCAGTTCTTC.

The J gene is TRBJ1-1, the V gene TRBV5-4, with D uncertain. The length of the CDR3 is 13 residues. Looked up from germline, CDR1 is SGHNT and CDR2 is YYREEE (reference sequence). V dropped 0 bases and J dropped 5 bases, with 8 bases sitting between them. The CDR3 DNA sequence: TGTGCCAGCAGCTTGGGGTGGCGGACTGAAGCTTTCTTT. Residues: CASSLGWRTEAFF.

The chain carries TRBV15 and TRBJ2-7; possible D gene TRBD2, 6 bases. Germline V gene sequence: CDR1 LNHNV, CDR2 YYDKDF (reference sequence). The V and J ends lost 0 bases and 0 bases respectively, with 15 bases between them. CDR3 length equals 17 residues. The CDR3 DNA follows: TGTGCCACCAGCAGAGAAGTGGCTAGCGCCCTCTCCTACGAGCAGTACTTC. Its translation is CATSREVASALSYEQYF.

This chain joins TRBV18 and TRBJ2-5; tentative D call: TRBD1 (5 bases). Germline V gene sequence: CDR1 KGHSH, CDR2 LQKENI. This CDR3 contains 15 residues. Between the trimmed V and J ends, which lost 2 bases and 2 bases, there was a span of 12 bases. CDR3 bases: TGTGCCAGCTCACCAAACGTTCAGGGACAAGAGACCCAGTACTTC. This sequence encodes CASSPNVQGQETQYF.